Following are 20 T cell receptor beta chains from one sample sequenced in a study of identical twins. Via MiXCR, TCRdb re-called the 5' RACE reads, giving one row per CDR3 protein. Seen here are roughly 470,000 distinct CDR3 sequences, roughly an eighth observed once, and the top ten hold 0.98%. The same specimen was also included in a second study, on yellow fever vaccine responses in identical twins.

Sequenced sample: CD4+ T cells sorted from blood. The source is a woman aged 18-29 years in good health.

The rearrangement links TRBV11-2 to TRBJ1-4, with unresolved D. Germline CDR1 is SGHAT and CDR2 is FQNNGV. Deletions cut 0 bases from V and 0 bases from J, with 5 bases between. The CDR3 totals 15 residues. CDR3 nucleotides: TGTGCCAGCAGCTTAGATCATGCAACTAATGAAAAACTGTTTTTT. It specifies CASSLDHATNEKLFF.

This clonotype has at least ten counts. The V call is TRBV12-3 or TRBV12-4, the J call TRBJ2-1; TRBD2 aligns across 12 bases. The CDR3 loop spans 13 amino acids. J lost 6 bases, V lost 10 bases, and 4 bases had no gene match. The CDR3 sequence: CATRLAGANEQFF. CDR3 in DNA: TGTGCCACGAGACTAGCGGGAGCCAATGAGCAGTTCTTC.

The chain carries TRBV2 and TRBJ1-3; tentative D call: TRBD1 (5 bases). The CDR3 has 16 amino acids. Trimming pared 4 bases from V and 0 bases from J, leaving 13 bases between. Looked up from germline, CDR1 is SNHLY and CDR2 is FYNNEI. The CDR3 spells CASSVGRRISGNTIYF. CDR3 sequence (DNA): TGTGCCAGCAGTGTGGGACGGAGGATCTCTGGAAACACCATATATTTT.

Only a few counts were recorded for this clonotype. This chain joins TRBV10-2 and TRBJ2-1; D call uncertain. This CDR3 is 9 amino acids long. V was clipped by 11 bases and J by 8 bases, with 7 bases between them. Germline loops: CDR1 WSHSY, CDR2 SAAADI. The CDR3 here is CAPGHEQFF. The CDR3 bases are TGCGCCCCGGGTCATGAGCAGTTCTTC.

The CDR3: CSASTAGRTDTQYF. The CDR3 coding sequence is TGCAGTGCTAGTACAGCGGGACGGACAGATACGCAGTATTTT. The chain recombines TRBV20-1 with TRBJ2-3; 7 bases are a match to TRBD2. V was clipped by 3 bases and J by 3 bases; unmatched bases: 6. This CDR3 contains 14 residues. Germline V lookup: CDR1 DFQATT, CDR2 SNEGSKA (reference sequence).

The chain has TRBV5-5 and TRBJ2-5; D tentatively reads TRBD1 or TRBD2 (6 bases each). The germline gives CDR1 SGHKS, CDR2 YYEKEE (reference sequence). The ends were cut back, 5 bases at V and 5 bases at J, with 16 bases in the middle. The CDR3 totals 14 residues. CDR3 sequence (DNA): TGTGCCAGCAGTCGCAGGGGAGGTTGGGAGACCCAGTACTTC. Translated, it gives CASSRRGGWETQYF.

This clonotype was picked up many times. V and J are TRBV10-2 and TRBJ2-1; D is undetermined. CDR1 is WSHSY, CDR2 SAAADI, per germline. The CDR3 spans 11 residues. Trimming took 4 bases from V and 10 from J, leaving 8 bases between them. CDR3 loop: CASSVDGEQFF. In DNA form, the CDR3 reads TGCGCCAGCAGTGTTGACGGGGAGCAGTTCTTC.

This clonotype was counted between two and nine times. The chain employs TRBV11-2 and TRBJ1-1, with D perhaps TRBD1 (6 bases). This CDR3 has 15 amino acids. V lost 2 bases and J 0 bases, leaving 10 bases between the germline ends. Germline CDR1 and CDR2: SGHAT and FQNNGV. CDR3 DNA: TGTGCCAGCAGCTTACGACAGGCAATGAACACTGAAGCTTTCTTT. Translated, it gives CASSLRQAMNTEAFF.

This clonotype was counted many times. The chain is built from TRBV5-1 and TRBJ2-3; possibly TRBD1 for D (6 bases). CDR3 length: 15 amino acids. Germline V gene lookup returns CDR1 SGHRS and CDR2 YFSETQ. V dropped 0 bases and J dropped 3 bases, with 11 bases sitting between them. The chain's CDR3 is CASSLGDRSTDTQYF. The DNA of the CDR3 is TGCGCCAGCAGCTTGGGTGACAGGTCAACAGATACGCAGTATTTT.

The rearrangement uses TRBV2 and TRBJ2-1, with D uncertain. CDR1 SNHLY and CDR2 FYNNEI come from the germline V gene. The CDR3 is 11 amino acids. V was pared by 5 bases and J by 9 bases, with 8 bases between. CDR3 coding DNA: TGTGCCAGCAGTAGCGCGCTTGAGCAGTTCTTC. This translates into CASSSALEQFF. The full variable domain, rest sourced from reference TRBV2 and TRBJ2-1, is EPEVTQTPSHQVTQMGQEVILRCVPISNHLYFYWYRQILGQKVEFLVSFYNNEISEKSEIFDDQFSVERPDGSNFTLKIRSTKLEDSAMYFCASSSALEQFFGPGTRLTVL.

V gene TRBV12-3 or TRBV12-4 combines with J gene TRBJ2-7; TRBD1 might be the D (6 bases). There are 15 residues in the CDR3. Trimming took off 4 bases at V and 1 base at J, with 14 bases between the two ends. The CDR3 nucleotides read TGTGCCAGCAGTTCACAGGGTTTGGGTTCCTACGAGCAGTACTTC. Translating gives CASSSQGLGSYEQYF.

This clonotype has ten or more counts. The rearrangement links TRBV12-3 or TRBV12-4 to TRBJ2-5; D ambiguous. The CDR3 has 11 residues. V lost 6 bases, J lost 5 bases, and 7 bases lay in between. The chain's CDR3 is CASSIRETQYF. The CDR3 nucleotides read TGTGCCAGCAGCATCCGGGAGACCCAGTACTTC.

V and J are TRBV20-1 and TRBJ1-5; the D gene is possibly TRBD1 (5 bases). CDR3 size: 14 residues. In germline, CDR1 is DFQATT, CDR2 SNEGSKA (reference sequence). Trimming shortened V by 6 bases and J by 1 base, and 13 bases separated the two germline ends. CDR3 amino acids: CSALGGRSNQPQHF. DNA for the CDR3: TGCAGTGCCCTCGGGGGTAGAAGCAATCAGCCCCAGCATTTT.

The CDR3 loop reads CASSFFPAAYEQYF. CDR3 sequence (DNA): TGTGCCAGCAGTTTTTTCCCGGCTGCCTACGAGCAGTACTTC. The chain joins TRBV28 to TRBJ2-7; D is ambiguous. The length of the CDR3 is 14 residues. CDR1 and CDR2 (germline): MDHEN, SYDVKM. V shed 3 bases and J shed 2 bases, with 11 bases lying between them.

The V gene is TRBV5-1, the J gene TRBJ2-2, with D hard to call. This CDR3 is 15 amino acids long. The germline V gene encodes CDR1 SGHRS and CDR2 YFSETQ. The ends were cut back, 2 bases at V and 5 bases at J, with 13 bases in the middle. CDR3 protein: CASSFTLGRTGELFF. The CDR3 DNA follows: TGCGCCAGCAGCTTCACCCTCGGACGGACCGGGGAGCTGTTTTTT.

The gene calls are TRBV7-9 and TRBJ1-1; D not certain. Per germline, CDR1 SEHNR and CDR2 FQNEAQ (reference sequence). This CDR3 is 14 amino acids long. The V end was cut by 5 bases, the J end by 0 bases, with 10 bases between. The CDR3 DNA sequence: TGTGCCAGCAGCCTCCGACGTTTGAACACTGAAGCTTTCTTT. Translated: CASSLRRLNTEAFF. Full variable domain (missing parts from reference TRBV7-9 and TRBJ1-1): DTGVSQNPRHKITKRGQNVTFRCDPISEHNRLYWYRQTLGQGPEFLTYFQNEAQLEKSRLLSDRFSAERPKGSFSTLEIQRTEQGDSAMYLCASSLRRLNTEAFFGQGTRLTVV.

The chain recombines TRBV10-3 with TRBJ1-2; maybe TRBD1 (6 bases). V lost 7 bases, J lost 0 bases, and 15 bases lay in between. The CDR3 length is 15 residues. Per germline, CDR1 ENHRY and CDR2 SYGVKD. CDR3 nucleotides: TGTGCCATCACCGCAGGGGACGGAACTAACTATGGCTACACCTTC. Translating gives CAITAGDGTNYGYTF.

The genes are TRBV11-2 and TRBJ2-7; perhaps TRBD1 as D (6 bases). Per germline, CDR1 SGHAT and CDR2 FQNNGV. The CDR3 has 14 amino acids. Between the trimmed V and J ends, which lost 4 bases and 4 bases, there was a span of 14 bases. The CDR3 loop is CASSSPGQLYEQYF. CDR3 sequence (DNA): TGTGCCAGCAGCTCTCCGGGACAACTATACGAGCAGTACTTC.

The V gene is TRBV11-2, the J gene TRBJ1-1; no reliable D call. This CDR3 has 17 residues. Germline V CDR1 and CDR2: SGHAT, FQNNGV. Deletions cut 5 bases from V and 1 base from J, with 20 bases between. As DNA, the CDR3 is TGTGCCAGCAGCCCAACGGGCAGGCTCAACAAGAACACTGAAGCTTTCTTT. This codes for CASSPTGRLNKNTEAFF.

This clonotype appeared a few times. The chain links TRBV6-2 or TRBV6-3 to TRBJ2-1; a possible D gene is TRBD2 (6 bases). The V gene lost 7 bases and the J gene lost 0 bases, with 19 bases spanning the gap. Germline V lookup: CDR1 MNHEY, CDR2 SVGEGT. CDR3 length: 17 residues. CDR3 amino acids: CASNGASASSSYNEQFF. CDR3 nucleotides: TGTGCCAGCAATGGGGCTAGCGCCTCGAGCTCCTACAATGAGCAGTTCTTC.